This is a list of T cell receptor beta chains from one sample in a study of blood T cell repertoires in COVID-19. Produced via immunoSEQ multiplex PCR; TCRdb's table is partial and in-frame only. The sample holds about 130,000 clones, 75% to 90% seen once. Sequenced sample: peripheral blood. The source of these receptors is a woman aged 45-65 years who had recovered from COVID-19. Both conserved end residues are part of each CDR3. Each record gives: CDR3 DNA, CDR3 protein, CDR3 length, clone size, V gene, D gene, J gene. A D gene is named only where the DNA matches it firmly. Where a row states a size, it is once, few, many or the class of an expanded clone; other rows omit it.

cdr3_nt: TGTGCCAGCAGTGAAGCGGGACAGGGTGAAACTGAAGCTTTCTTT
cdr3_aa: CASSEAGQGETEAFF
cdr3_length: 15
clone_size: -
v_call: TRBV2
d_call: TRBD1
j_call: TRBJ1-1

cdr3_nt: TGTGCCAGCAAGTATCAGGGAAACGAGCAGTACTTC
cdr3_aa: CASKYQGNEQYF
cdr3_length: 12
clone_size: -
v_call: TRBV6-6
d_call: -
j_call: TRBJ2-7

cdr3_nt: TGCGCCAGCAGTCAATGGAATAGGGGAAGATTACAAGAGACCCAGTACTTC
cdr3_aa: CASSQWNRGRLQETQYF
cdr3_length: 17
clone_size: -
v_call: TRBV23-1
d_call: -
j_call: TRBJ2-5

cdr3_nt: TGTGCCAGCAGCTTAGGACAGATAAGCACAGATACGCAGTATTTT
cdr3_aa: CASSLGQISTDTQYF
cdr3_length: 15
clone_size: -
v_call: TRBV7-6
d_call: -
j_call: TRBJ2-3

cdr3_nt: TGCGCCAGCAGTCAATGGGAGTGGGGGACAGGGGGCGCTGGGGCCAACGTCCTGACTTTC
cdr3_aa: CASSQWEWGTGGAGANVLTF
cdr3_length: 20
clone_size: -
v_call: TRBV23-1
d_call: TRBD1
j_call: TRBJ2-6

cdr3_nt: TGTGCCAGCAGCTTAGGCGGACAGGGGGCTTCCCAAATGCAACAGTTCTTC
cdr3_aa: CASSLGGQGASQMQQFF
cdr3_length: 17
clone_size: -
v_call: TRBV11-2
d_call: TRBD1
j_call: TRBJ2-1

cdr3_nt: TGTGCCAGCAGTGAAAGGCTAGCGGGGGTTGAGCAGTTCTTC
cdr3_aa: CASSERLAGVEQFF
cdr3_length: 14
clone_size: -
v_call: TRBV6-1
d_call: TRBD2
j_call: TRBJ2-1

cdr3_nt: TGTGCCCTAACTGGGGGGAGCTATGGCTACACCTTC
cdr3_aa: CALTGGSYGYTF
cdr3_length: 12
clone_size: -
v_call: TRBV30
d_call: -
j_call: TRBJ1-2

cdr3_nt: TGCGCCAGCAGCTTGGTGGCAGGAGGATGGGATGGCACTGAAGCTTTCTTT
cdr3_aa: CASSLVAGGWDGTEAFF
cdr3_length: 17
clone_size: -
v_call: TRBV5-1
d_call: -
j_call: TRBJ1-1

cdr3_nt: TGTGCCAGCAGTTTGAGGGGGAAGAGTGAGCAGTTCTTC
cdr3_aa: CASSLRGKSEQFF
cdr3_length: 13
clone_size: -
v_call: TRBV27
d_call: -
j_call: TRBJ2-1

cdr3_nt: TGTGCCAGCAGCCAAGATAAGGGGATCTCCTACAATGAGCAGTTCTTC
cdr3_aa: CASSQDKGISYNEQFF
cdr3_length: 16
clone_size: once
v_call: TRBV14
d_call: -
j_call: TRBJ2-1

cdr3_nt: TGTGCCAGCAGTGTCGAGCGGGGGGGCAATGAGCAGTTCTTC
cdr3_aa: CASSVERGGNEQFF
cdr3_length: 14
clone_size: few
v_call: TRBV2
d_call: TRBD2
j_call: TRBJ2-1

cdr3_nt: TGCGCCAGCAGCTTGGTAACTACAGCGGCGAACACTGAAGCTTTCTTT
cdr3_aa: CASSLVTTAANTEAFF
cdr3_length: 16
clone_size: -
v_call: TRBV5-1
d_call: -
j_call: TRBJ1-1

cdr3_nt: TGTGCCAGCACCCTGGGACAGTCTAATGAAAAACTGTTTTTT
cdr3_aa: CASTLGQSNEKLFF
cdr3_length: 14
clone_size: once
v_call: TRBV28
d_call: TRBD1
j_call: TRBJ1-4

cdr3_nt: TGTGCCAGCAGCTTATACAGGGCAGGCGATACGCAGTATTTT
cdr3_aa: CASSLYRAGDTQYF
cdr3_length: 14
clone_size: -
v_call: TRBV7-3
d_call: -
j_call: TRBJ2-3

cdr3_nt: TGCAGCGTTGAAGACAACAGGGACATCTCTGGAAACACCATATATTTT
cdr3_aa: CSVEDNRDISGNTIYF
cdr3_length: 16
clone_size: -
v_call: TRBV29-1
d_call: -
j_call: TRBJ1-3

cdr3_nt: TGTGCCAGCAGCTTACGACGGGGGGGCTTAGATACGCAGTATTTT
cdr3_aa: CASSLRRGGLDTQYF
cdr3_length: 15
clone_size: -
v_call: TRBV7-2
d_call: TRBD2
j_call: TRBJ2-3

cdr3_nt: TGTGCCAGCAGTGTGCAGGGGAACACTGAAGCTTTCTTT
cdr3_aa: CASSVQGNTEAFF
cdr3_length: 13
clone_size: few
v_call: TRBV2
d_call: -
j_call: TRBJ1-1

cdr3_nt: TGTGCCTGTGTTCCCGCGACAGGGCTTAGAGGAAACACCATATATTTT
cdr3_aa: CACVPATGLRGNTIYF
cdr3_length: 16
clone_size: -
v_call: TRBV30
d_call: TRBD1
j_call: TRBJ1-3

cdr3_nt: TGTGCCAGCAGCTTGGACTTAGCGGGGTACAATGAGCAGTTCTTC
cdr3_aa: CASSLDLAGYNEQFF
cdr3_length: 15
clone_size: -
v_call: TRBV11-3
d_call: TRBD2
j_call: TRBJ2-1

cdr3_nt: TGTGCCAGCAGCCCCAACCCCCAGGGAACTAATGAAAAACTGTTTTTT
cdr3_aa: CASSPNPQGTNEKLFF
cdr3_length: 16
clone_size: -
v_call: TRBV7-2
d_call: -
j_call: TRBJ1-4

cdr3_nt: TGCGCCAGCAGCCCCCCAGGGATGTCCTCCTACAATGAGCAGTTCTTC
cdr3_aa: CASSPPGMSSYNEQFF
cdr3_length: 16
clone_size: -
v_call: TRBV5-1
d_call: -
j_call: TRBJ2-1

cdr3_nt: TGTGCCACCAGCGGTATACGTTCTAGCGGGTACAATGAGCAGTTCTTC
cdr3_aa: CATSGIRSSGYNEQFF
cdr3_length: 16
clone_size: -
v_call: TRBV15
d_call: TRBD2
j_call: TRBJ2-1

cdr3_nt: TGTGCCAGCTCACCACTCAGCGACAGGGGAGATGGCTACACCTTC
cdr3_aa: CASSPLSDRGDGYTF
cdr3_length: 15
clone_size: -
v_call: TRBV18
d_call: TRBD1
j_call: TRBJ1-2

cdr3_nt: TGTGCCAGCAGCCAAGATCGGGACACCGACGGCACTGAAGCTTTCTTT
cdr3_aa: CASSQDRDTDGTEAFF
cdr3_length: 16
clone_size: once
v_call: TRBV4-2
d_call: -
j_call: TRBJ1-1

cdr3_nt: TGTGCCACCAGCACTAGCGGGGCATCAGATACGCAGTATTTT
cdr3_aa: CATSTSGASDTQYF
cdr3_length: 14
clone_size: -
v_call: TRBV2
d_call: TRBD2
j_call: TRBJ2-3

cdr3_nt: TGTGCCAGCAGACAACAAAAACAGCTACAAGAGACCCAGTACTTC
cdr3_aa: CASRQQKQLQETQYF
cdr3_length: 15
clone_size: -
v_call: TRBV2
d_call: -
j_call: TRBJ2-5

cdr3_nt: TGTGCCAGCAGCAGGGGAGGGGGAGCTTTCTTT
cdr3_aa: CASSRGGGAFF
cdr3_length: 11
clone_size: -
v_call: TRBV12-3/TRBV12-4
d_call: -
j_call: TRBJ1-1

cdr3_nt: TGTGCCAGCAGTGGAGACAGGGGGACCAACACCGGGGAGCTGTTTTTT
cdr3_aa: CASSGDRGTNTGELFF
cdr3_length: 16
clone_size: -
v_call: TRBV6-6
d_call: TRBD1
j_call: TRBJ2-2

cdr3_nt: TGTGCCACCGGAACAGGGGTCTCCTCTGGGGCCAACGTCCTGACTTTC
cdr3_aa: CATGTGVSSGANVLTF
cdr3_length: 16
clone_size: -
v_call: TRBV19
d_call: TRBD1
j_call: TRBJ2-6

cdr3_nt: TGTGCCAGCAGTTTTAACGGCAGGGAATTCCCCGGGGAGCTGTTTTTT
cdr3_aa: CASSFNGREFPGELFF
cdr3_length: 16
clone_size: -
v_call: TRBV27
d_call: -
j_call: TRBJ2-2

cdr3_nt: TGTGCCAGCAGCTCTCACCCCCCGCGGGCCTCGCGGACCCAAGAGACCCAGTACTTC
cdr3_aa: CASSSHPPRASRTQETQYF
cdr3_length: 19
clone_size: -
v_call: TRBV7-6
d_call: -
j_call: TRBJ2-5

cdr3_nt: TGTGCCACCACGACAGGGGAACGGTCATTCACCCTCCACTTT
cdr3_aa: CATTTGERSFTLHF
cdr3_length: 14
clone_size: -
v_call: TRBV6-5
d_call: TRBD1
j_call: TRBJ1-6

cdr3_nt: TGTGCCAGCAGACTCCTAGAGCAAGAGACCCAGTACTTC
cdr3_aa: CASRLLEQETQYF
cdr3_length: 13
clone_size: few
v_call: TRBV2
d_call: -
j_call: TRBJ2-5

cdr3_nt: TGTGCCAGTAGTCGAGGACTTTCCCTTAGCAATCAGCCCCAGCATTTT
cdr3_aa: CASSRGLSLSNQPQHF
cdr3_length: 16
clone_size: few
v_call: TRBV19
d_call: -
j_call: TRBJ1-5

cdr3_nt: TGTGCCACCAGTGAAGGGACACCTTATGGCTACACCTTC
cdr3_aa: CATSEGTPYGYTF
cdr3_length: 13
clone_size: -
v_call: TRBV24-1
d_call: -
j_call: TRBJ1-2

cdr3_nt: TGTGCCATCAGGCCACCGGGACACCCAAGAAACGAGCAGTACTTC
cdr3_aa: CAIRPPGHPRNEQYF
cdr3_length: 15
clone_size: -
v_call: TRBV10-3
d_call: -
j_call: TRBJ2-7

cdr3_nt: TGTGCCAGCAGCCTCCGACCGGGACAGCGGGACGAGCAGTACTTC
cdr3_aa: CASSLRPGQRDEQYF
cdr3_length: 15
clone_size: -
v_call: TRBV9
d_call: -
j_call: TRBJ2-7

cdr3_nt: TGTGCCAGCAGCGTTCCGGGGGGCGGAGGGGAGACCCAGTACTTC
cdr3_aa: CASSVPGGGGETQYF
cdr3_length: 15
clone_size: -
v_call: TRBV9
d_call: -
j_call: TRBJ2-5

cdr3_nt: TGCGCCAGCAGCCAAGACGACAGGGTAGCAACTAATGAAAAACTGTTTTTT
cdr3_aa: CASSQDDRVATNEKLFF
cdr3_length: 17
clone_size: -
v_call: TRBV4-1
d_call: TRBD1
j_call: TRBJ1-4

cdr3_nt: TGTGCCAGTGCGGCTGCCGGGACAGGGGGCTACAATGAGCAGTTCTTC
cdr3_aa: CASAAAGTGGYNEQFF
cdr3_length: 16
clone_size: many
v_call: TRBV19
d_call: TRBD1
j_call: TRBJ2-1

cdr3_nt: TGTGCCAGCAGCTTATACGAAACCGGGCAGTACTTC
cdr3_aa: CASSLYETGQYF
cdr3_length: 12
clone_size: -
v_call: TRBV7-9
d_call: -
j_call: TRBJ2-7

cdr3_nt: TGTGCCTGGAGTGAGGGGGGGGGCCAAGAGACCCAGTACTTC
cdr3_aa: CAWSEGGGQETQYF
cdr3_length: 14
clone_size: many
v_call: TRBV30
d_call: -
j_call: TRBJ2-5

cdr3_nt: TGTGCCAGCAGCTTACTAGCGGGAGTGGGCACCGGGGAGCTGTTTTTT
cdr3_aa: CASSLLAGVGTGELFF
cdr3_length: 16
clone_size: -
v_call: TRBV14
d_call: TRBD2
j_call: TRBJ2-2

cdr3_nt: TGTGCCAGCAGTAGACAGGCCAATCAGCCCCAGCATTTT
cdr3_aa: CASSRQANQPQHF
cdr3_length: 13
clone_size: -
v_call: TRBV27
d_call: -
j_call: TRBJ1-5

cdr3_nt: TGTGCTAGTGGTTTGCGACCGGGACTTGGGAAAGAGACCCAGTACTTC
cdr3_aa: CASGLRPGLGKETQYF
cdr3_length: 16
clone_size: -
v_call: TRBV12-5
d_call: -
j_call: TRBJ2-5